Below, one T cell receptor (beta chain) is given with its context. Antigen: not known. TCRdb passed the reads through MiXCR, listing each CDR3 protein once. The sample yields about 600,000 distinct CDR3 sequences, 24% seen once. The sample is drawn from a study of T cell repertoires in cytomegalovirus infection. At the level of the study: Both CMV infection and a matching HLA type were indicated by public TCR beta signatures. Study outcomes and limitations: Dominating the ex vivo response were TCR beta clonotypes that were CMV-specific and HLA-C-restricted. Accumulated public TCR beta family frequency recognized individuals carrying CMV together with the relevant HLA.

This CDR3 region has 18 residues. Losses at the gene ends were 4 bases for V and 4 bases for J; bases not matched to a gene: 20. CDR1 DFQATT and CDR2 SNEGSKA come from the germline V gene (reference sequence). The TCR originated in a human donor in good health (CMV status not recorded). Some clones in this sample may be carry-over from other donors' samples. Sequences were obtained from CD8+ T cells from PBMCs. The chain employs TRBV20-1 and TRBJ1-1; 8 bases are shared with TRBD1. CDR3 protein: CSAIQRGQVGGGGTEAFF. CDR3 coding DNA: TGCAGTGCTATACAAAGGGGACAGGTGGGGGGAGGGGGCACTGAAGCTTTCTTT.